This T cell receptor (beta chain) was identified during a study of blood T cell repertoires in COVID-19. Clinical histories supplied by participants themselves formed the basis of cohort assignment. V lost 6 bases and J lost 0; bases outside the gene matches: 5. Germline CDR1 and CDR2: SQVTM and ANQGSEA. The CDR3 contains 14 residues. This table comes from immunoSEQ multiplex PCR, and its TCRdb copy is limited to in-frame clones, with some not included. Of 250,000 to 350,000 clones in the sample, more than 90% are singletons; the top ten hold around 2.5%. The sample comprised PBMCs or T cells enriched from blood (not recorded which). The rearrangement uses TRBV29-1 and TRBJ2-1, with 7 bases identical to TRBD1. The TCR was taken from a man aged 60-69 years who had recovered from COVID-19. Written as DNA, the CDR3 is TGCAGCGTCGCCCCAGGGGGCTCCTACAATGAGCAGTTCTTC. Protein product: CSVAPGGSYNEQFF.